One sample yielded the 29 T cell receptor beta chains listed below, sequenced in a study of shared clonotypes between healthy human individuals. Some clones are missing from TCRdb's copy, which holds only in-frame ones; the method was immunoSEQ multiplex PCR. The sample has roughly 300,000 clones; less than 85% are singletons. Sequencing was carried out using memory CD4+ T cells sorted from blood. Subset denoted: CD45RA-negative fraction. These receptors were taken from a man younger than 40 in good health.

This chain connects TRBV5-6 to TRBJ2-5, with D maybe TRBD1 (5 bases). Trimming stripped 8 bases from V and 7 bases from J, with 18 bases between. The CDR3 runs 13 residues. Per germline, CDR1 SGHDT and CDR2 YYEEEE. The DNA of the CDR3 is TGTGCCAGTGTGGCTGGGGCCGGGCTGACCCAGTACTTC. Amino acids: CASVAGAGLTQYF.

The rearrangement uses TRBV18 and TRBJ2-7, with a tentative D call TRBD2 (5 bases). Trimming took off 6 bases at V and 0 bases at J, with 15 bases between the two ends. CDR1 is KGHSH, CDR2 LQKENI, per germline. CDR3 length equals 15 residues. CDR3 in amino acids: CASSHRSESSYEQYF. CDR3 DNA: TGTGCCAGCTCCCATCGTAGCGAGAGCTCCTACGAGCAGTACTTC.

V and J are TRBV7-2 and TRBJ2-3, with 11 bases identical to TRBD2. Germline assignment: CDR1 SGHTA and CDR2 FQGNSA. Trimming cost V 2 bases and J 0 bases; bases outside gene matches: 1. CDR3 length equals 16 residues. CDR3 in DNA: TGTGCCAGCAGCTTATTAGCGGGAGGGAGCACAGATACGCAGTATTTT. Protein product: CASSLLAGGSTDTQYF.

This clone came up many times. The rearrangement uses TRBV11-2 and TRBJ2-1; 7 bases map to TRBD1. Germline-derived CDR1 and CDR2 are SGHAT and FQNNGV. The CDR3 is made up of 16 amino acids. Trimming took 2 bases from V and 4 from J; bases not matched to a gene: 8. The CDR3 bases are TGTGCCAGCAGCTTATTCGGACAGGTCGGGTACAATGAGCAGTTCTTC. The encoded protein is CASSLFGQVGYNEQFF.

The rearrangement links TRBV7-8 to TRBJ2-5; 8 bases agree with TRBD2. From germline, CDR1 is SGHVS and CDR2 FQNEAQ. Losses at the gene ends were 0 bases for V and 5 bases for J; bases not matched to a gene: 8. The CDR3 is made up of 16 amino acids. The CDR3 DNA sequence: TGTGCCAGCAGCTTAGCGAGGGCGGGAGGAATGGAGACCCAGTACTTC. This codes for CASSLARAGGMETQYF.

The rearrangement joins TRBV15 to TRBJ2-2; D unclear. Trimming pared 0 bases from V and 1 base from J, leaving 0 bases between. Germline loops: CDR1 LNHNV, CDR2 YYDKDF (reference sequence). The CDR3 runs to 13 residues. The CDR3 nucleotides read TGTGCCACCAGCAGAGAGAACACCGGGGAGCTGTTTTTT. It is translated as CATSRENTGELFF.

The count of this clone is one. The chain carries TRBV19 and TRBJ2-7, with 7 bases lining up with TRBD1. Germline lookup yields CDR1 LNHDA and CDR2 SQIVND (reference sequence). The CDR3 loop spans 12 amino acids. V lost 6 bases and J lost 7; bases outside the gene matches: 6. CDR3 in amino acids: CASRQTGQEQYF. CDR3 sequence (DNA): TGTGCCAGTAGACAGACAGGGCAAGAGCAGTACTTC.

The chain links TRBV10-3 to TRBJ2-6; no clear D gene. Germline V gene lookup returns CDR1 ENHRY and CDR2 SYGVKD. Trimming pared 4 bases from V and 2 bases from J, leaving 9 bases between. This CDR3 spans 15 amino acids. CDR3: CAISGVGTGANVLTF. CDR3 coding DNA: TGTGCCATCAGTGGGGTAGGGACTGGGGCCAACGTCCTGACTTTC.

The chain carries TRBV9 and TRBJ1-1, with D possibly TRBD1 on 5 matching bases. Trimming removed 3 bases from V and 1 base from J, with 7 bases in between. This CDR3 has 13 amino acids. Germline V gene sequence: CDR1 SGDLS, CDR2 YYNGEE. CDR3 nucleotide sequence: TGTGCCAGCAGCGCCGACAGGAACACTGAAGCTTTCTTT. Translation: CASSADRNTEAFF.

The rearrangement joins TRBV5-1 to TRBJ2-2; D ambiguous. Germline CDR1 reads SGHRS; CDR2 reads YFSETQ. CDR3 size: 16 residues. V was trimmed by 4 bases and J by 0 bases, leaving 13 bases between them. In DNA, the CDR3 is TGCGCCAGCAGCCCTGGGGATTACTCGAACACCGGGGAGCTGTTTTTT. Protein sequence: CASSPGDYSNTGELFF.

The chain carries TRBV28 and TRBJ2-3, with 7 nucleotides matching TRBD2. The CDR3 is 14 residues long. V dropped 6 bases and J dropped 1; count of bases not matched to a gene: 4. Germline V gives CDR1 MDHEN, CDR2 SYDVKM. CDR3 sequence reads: CASSSGTRTDTQYF. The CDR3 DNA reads TGTGCCAGCAGCAGCGGGACCCGCACAGATACGCAGTATTTT.

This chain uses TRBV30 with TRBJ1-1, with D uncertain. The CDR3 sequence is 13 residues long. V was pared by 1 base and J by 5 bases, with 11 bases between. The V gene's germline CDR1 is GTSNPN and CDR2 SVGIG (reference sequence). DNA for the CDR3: TGTGCCTGGAGTGCGAACTCAAGAACTGAAGCTTTCTTT. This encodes CAWSANSRTEAFF.

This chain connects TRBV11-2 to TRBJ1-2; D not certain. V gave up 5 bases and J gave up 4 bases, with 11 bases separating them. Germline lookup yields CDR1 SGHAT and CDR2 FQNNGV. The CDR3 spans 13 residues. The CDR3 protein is CASSRPRVYGYTF. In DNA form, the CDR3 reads TGTGCCAGCAGCAGACCCCGGGTCTATGGCTACACCTTC.

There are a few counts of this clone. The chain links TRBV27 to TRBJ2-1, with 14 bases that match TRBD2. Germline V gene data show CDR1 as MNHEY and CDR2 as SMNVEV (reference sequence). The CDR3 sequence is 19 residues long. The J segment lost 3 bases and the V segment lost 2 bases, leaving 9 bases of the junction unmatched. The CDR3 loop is CASSLMGLAGDPGYNEQFF. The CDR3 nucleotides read TGTGCCAGCAGTTTAATGGGACTAGCGGGAGACCCTGGCTACAATGAGCAGTTCTTC.

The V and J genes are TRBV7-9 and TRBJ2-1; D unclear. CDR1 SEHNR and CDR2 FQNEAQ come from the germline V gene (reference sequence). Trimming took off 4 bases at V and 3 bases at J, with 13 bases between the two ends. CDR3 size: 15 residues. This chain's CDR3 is CASSSRIGVYNEQFF. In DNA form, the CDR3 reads TGTGCCAGCAGCTCTAGGATAGGCGTCTACAATGAGCAGTTCTTC. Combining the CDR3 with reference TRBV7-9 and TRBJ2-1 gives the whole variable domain DTGVSQNPRHKITKRGQNVTFRCDPISEHNRLYWYRQTLGQGPEFLTYFQNEAQLEKSRLLSDRFSAERPKGSFSTLEIQRTEQGDSAMYLCASSSRIGVYNEQFFGPGTRLTVL.

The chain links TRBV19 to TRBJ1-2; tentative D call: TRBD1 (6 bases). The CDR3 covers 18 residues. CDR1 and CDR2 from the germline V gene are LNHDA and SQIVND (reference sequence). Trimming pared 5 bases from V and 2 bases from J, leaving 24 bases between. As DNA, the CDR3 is TGTGCCAGTAGTCCGACCTTAGGACAGATGGGAGAAAACTATGGCTACACCTTC. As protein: CASSPTLGQMGENYGYTF.

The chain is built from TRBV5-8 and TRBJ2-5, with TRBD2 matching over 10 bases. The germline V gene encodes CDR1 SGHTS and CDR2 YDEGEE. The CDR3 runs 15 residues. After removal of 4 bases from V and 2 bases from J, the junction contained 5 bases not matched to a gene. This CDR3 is CASSRLAGDQETQYF. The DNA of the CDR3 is TGTGCCAGCAGCCGCCTAGCGGGGGATCAAGAGACCCAGTACTTC.

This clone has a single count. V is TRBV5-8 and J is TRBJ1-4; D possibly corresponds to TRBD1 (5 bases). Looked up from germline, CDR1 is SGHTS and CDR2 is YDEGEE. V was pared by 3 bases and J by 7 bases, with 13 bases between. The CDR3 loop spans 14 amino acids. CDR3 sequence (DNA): TGTGCCAGCAGCTCCTGGGGGGGTATTGAAAAACTGTTTTTT. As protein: CASSSWGGIEKLFF.

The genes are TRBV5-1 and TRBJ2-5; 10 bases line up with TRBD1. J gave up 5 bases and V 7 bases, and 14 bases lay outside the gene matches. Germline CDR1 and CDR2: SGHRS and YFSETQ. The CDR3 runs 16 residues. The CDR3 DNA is TGCGCCAGCCGCAATACGGGGACAGGGGCGGCGGAGACCCAGTACTTC. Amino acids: CASRNTGTGAAETQYF.

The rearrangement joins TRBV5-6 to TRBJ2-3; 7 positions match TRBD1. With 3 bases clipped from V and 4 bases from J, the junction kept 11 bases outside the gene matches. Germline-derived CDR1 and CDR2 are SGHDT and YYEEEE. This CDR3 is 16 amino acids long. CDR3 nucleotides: TGTGCCAGCAGCTCCGGGGACAGAAGAAGGGCAGATACGCAGTATTTT. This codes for CASSSGDRRRADTQYF.

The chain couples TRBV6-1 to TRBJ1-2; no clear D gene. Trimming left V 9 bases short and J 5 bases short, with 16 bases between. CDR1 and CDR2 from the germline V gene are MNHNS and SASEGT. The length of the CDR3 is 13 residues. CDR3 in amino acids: CASKWQVAYGYTF. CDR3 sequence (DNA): TGTGCCAGTAAATGGCAGGTCGCTTATGGCTACACCTTC.

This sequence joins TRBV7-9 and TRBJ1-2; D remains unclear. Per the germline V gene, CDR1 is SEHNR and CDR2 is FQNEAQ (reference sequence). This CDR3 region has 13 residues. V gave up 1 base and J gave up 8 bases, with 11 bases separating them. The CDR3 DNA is TGTGCCAGCAGCTTAGACCCACGCTGGGGCTACACCTTC. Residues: CASSLDPRWGYTF.

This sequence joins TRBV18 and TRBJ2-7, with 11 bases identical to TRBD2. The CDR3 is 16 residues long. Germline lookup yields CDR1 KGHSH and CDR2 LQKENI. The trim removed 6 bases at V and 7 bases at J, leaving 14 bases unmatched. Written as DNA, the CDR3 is TGTGCCAGCTCCCGAAAAACTAGCGGGAGCATTTCGGAGCAGTACTTC. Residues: CASSRKTSGSISEQYF.

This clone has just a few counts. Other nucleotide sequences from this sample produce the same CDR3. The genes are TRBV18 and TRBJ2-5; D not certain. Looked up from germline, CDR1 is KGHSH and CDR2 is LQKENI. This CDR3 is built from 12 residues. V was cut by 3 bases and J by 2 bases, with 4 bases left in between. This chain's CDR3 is CASSPGQETQYF. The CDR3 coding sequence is TGTGCCAGCTCACCGGGACAAGAGACCCAGTACTTC. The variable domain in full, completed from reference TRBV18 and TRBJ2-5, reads NAGVMQNPRHLVRRRGQEARLRCSPMKGHSHVYWYRQLPEEGLKFMVYLQKENIIDESGMPKERFSAEFPKEGPSILRIQQVVRGDSAAYFCASSPGQETQYFGPGTRLLVL.

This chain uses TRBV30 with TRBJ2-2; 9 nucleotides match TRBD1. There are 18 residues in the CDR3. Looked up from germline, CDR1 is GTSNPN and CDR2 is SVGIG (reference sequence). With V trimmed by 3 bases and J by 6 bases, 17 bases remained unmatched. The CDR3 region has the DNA TGTGCCTGGAGCCGGCTGGGTCCGGGACAGGGCTTTTCCGGGGAGCTGTTTTTT. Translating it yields CAWSRLGPGQGFSGELFF.

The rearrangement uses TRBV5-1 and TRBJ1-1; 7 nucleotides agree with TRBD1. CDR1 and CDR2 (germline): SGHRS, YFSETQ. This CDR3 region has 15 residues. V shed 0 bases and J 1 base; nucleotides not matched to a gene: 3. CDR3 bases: TGCGCCAGCAGCTTGGGACAGGGTAAGAACACTGAAGCTTTCTTT. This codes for CASSLGQGKNTEAFF. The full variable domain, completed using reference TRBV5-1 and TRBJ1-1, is KAGVTQTPRYLIKTRGQQVTLSCSPISGHRSVSWYQQTPGQGLQFLFEYFSETQRNKGNFPGRFSGRQFSNSRSEMNVSTLELGDSALYLCASSLGQGKNTEAFFGQGTRLTVV.

This CDR3 is CASSATPTTAPGGYTF. The CDR3 DNA reads TGTGCCAGCAGTGCAACCCCAACGACGGCCCCGGGGGGCTACACCTTC. The V call is TRBV9, the J call TRBJ1-2; D not resolved. Trimming shortened V by 5 bases and J by 8 bases, and 25 bases separated the two germline ends. Germline loops: CDR1 SGDLS, CDR2 YYNGEE. The CDR3 has 16 amino acids.

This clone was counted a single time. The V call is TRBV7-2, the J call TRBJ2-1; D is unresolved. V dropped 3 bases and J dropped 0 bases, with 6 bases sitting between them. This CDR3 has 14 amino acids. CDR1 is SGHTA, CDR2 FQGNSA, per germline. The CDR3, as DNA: TGTGCCAGCAGCTTTGACCACTCCTACAATGAGCAGTTCTTC. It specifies CASSFDHSYNEQFF.

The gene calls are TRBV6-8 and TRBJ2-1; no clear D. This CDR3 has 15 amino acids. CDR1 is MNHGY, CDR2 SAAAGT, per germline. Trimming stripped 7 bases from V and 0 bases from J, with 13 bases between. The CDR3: CASMALTFSYNEQFF. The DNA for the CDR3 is TGTGCCAGCATGGCTCTTACTTTCTCCTACAATGAGCAGTTCTTC.